This T cell receptor beta chain is from a study of chemoradiotherapy in HPV16-positive cancers. This clone occurred once. Assay used: immunoSEQ multiplex PCR; TCRdb lists only in-frame clones, some missing. The table shows some 2,100 clones, with about 86% occurring only once. This CDR3 is built from 15 residues. V lost 3 bases and J 3 bases, leaving 16 bases between the germline ends. CDR1 and CDR2 from the germline V gene are SGHRS and YFSETQ. The starting material was tumor tissue, obtained from a patient who underwent chemoradiotherapy. This sequence was found in a human donor with HPV-associated anogenital cancer. V is TRBV5-1 and J is TRBJ2-7; no clear D. CDR3 sequence (DNA): TGCGCCAGCAGCTCAGAGCCTCGTCCTATCTACGAGCAGTACTTC. Its translation: CASSSEPRPIYEQYF.